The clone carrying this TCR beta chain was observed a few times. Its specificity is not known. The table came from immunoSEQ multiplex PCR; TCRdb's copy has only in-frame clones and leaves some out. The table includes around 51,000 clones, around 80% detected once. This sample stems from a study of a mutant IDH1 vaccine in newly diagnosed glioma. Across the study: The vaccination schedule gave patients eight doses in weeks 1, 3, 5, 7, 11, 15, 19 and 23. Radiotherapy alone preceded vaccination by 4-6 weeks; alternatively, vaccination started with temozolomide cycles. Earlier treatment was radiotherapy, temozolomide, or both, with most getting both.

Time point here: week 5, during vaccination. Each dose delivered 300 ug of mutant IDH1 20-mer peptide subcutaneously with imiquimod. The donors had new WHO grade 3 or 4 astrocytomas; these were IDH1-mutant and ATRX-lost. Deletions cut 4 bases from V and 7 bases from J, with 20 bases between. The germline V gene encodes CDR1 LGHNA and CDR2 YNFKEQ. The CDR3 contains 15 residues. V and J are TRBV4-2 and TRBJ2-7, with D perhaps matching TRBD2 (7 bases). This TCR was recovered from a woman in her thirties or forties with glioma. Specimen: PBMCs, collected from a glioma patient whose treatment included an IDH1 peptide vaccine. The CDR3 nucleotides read TGTGCCAGCAGCCGGGAGGGGGGCTCCGCGAGGGAGCAGTACTTC. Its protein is CASSREGGSAREQYF.